Following are 26 T cell receptor beta chains from one sample sequenced in a study of control samples from healthy donors and cancer patients. TCRdb keeps only in-frame clones here, not all; method: immunoSEQ multiplex PCR. Among tens of thousands of clones listed, 70% to 90% were seen once. Sequencing used formalin-fixed, paraffin-embedded tissue. These receptors were taken from a female donor with melanoma.

This clone has only one observation. V gene TRBV5-1 combines with J gene TRBJ1-4; D perhaps matches TRBD1 (6 bases). Between the trimmed V and J ends, which lost 4 bases and 3 bases, there was a span of 13 bases. The germline gives CDR1 SGHRS, CDR2 YFSETQ. The CDR3 is 15 amino acids. CDR3 in DNA: TGCGCCAGCAGCGGGTCACAGGGAGCTAATGAAAAACTGTTTTTT. This sequence encodes CASSGSQGANEKLFF.

Remarks on this clone: Germline is not matched at one junction end, which may reflect a read error. J is TRBJ2-1 and V is TRBV7-7; 7 bases match TRBD1. Germline V gene lookup returns CDR1 SSHAT and CDR2 FNYEAQ (reference sequence). This CDR3 has 15 residues. The CDR3 loop reads CASSLGPGGSNEQFF. The CDR3 bases are TGTGCTAGCAGCTTAGGGCCAGGGGGTAGTAATGAGCAGTTCTTC.

This chain connects TRBV6-5 to TRBJ1-2; 8 nucleotides line up with TRBD1. Germline values: CDR1 MNHEY, CDR2 SVGAGI. CDR3 length: 15 amino acids. V shed 6 bases, J shed 5 bases, and the junction held 11 bases outside the gene matches. CDR3 DNA sequence: TGTGCCAGCAGACGCTACACGACAGGGGCTTATGGCTACACCTTC. Translation: CASRRYTTGAYGYTF.

The chain employs TRBV6-5 and TRBJ1-2; 7 bases agree with TRBD1. The J segment lost 8 bases and the V segment lost 4 bases, leaving 7 bases of the junction unmatched. This CDR3 contains 13 residues. Germline V CDR1 and CDR2: MNHEY, SVGAGI. The DNA for the CDR3 is TGTGCCAGCAGTTTCACAGGGGCGGCCGGCTACACCTTC. Protein: CASSFTGAAGYTF.

The chain recombines TRBV6-5 with TRBJ1-6; D is perhaps TRBD1 (5 bases). Germline V gene lookup returns CDR1 MNHEY and CDR2 SVGAGI. This CDR3 is built from 15 residues. Trimming cost V 4 bases and J 10 bases, with 17 bases left between them. The CDR3 spells CASSFTTESRSPLHF. The CDR3 DNA is TGTGCCAGCAGTTTCACGACAGAGTCGAGGTCACCCCTCCACTTT.

This clone has more than one count but fewer than ten. The genes are TRBV5-6 and TRBJ1-6, with TRBD1 matching 8 bases. This CDR3 contains 14 residues. Trimming at V came to 4 bases and at J to 7 bases, leaving 4 bases not matched to a gene. The germline V gene has CDR1 SGHDT and CDR2 YYEEEE. The CDR3 nucleotides read TGTGCCAGCAGCACCGGGACAGGCAATTCACCCCTCCACTTT. It specifies CASSTGTGNSPLHF.

The chain is built from TRBV3-1 (or the pseudogene TRBV3-2) and TRBJ2-2; D may be TRBD2 (6 bases). Germline assignment: CDR1 LGHDT and CDR2 YNNKEL (reference sequence). The CDR3 consists of 15 residues. Trimming cost V 2 bases and J 2 bases, with 9 bases left between them. CDR3 in amino acids: CASSQLAINTGELFF. The CDR3 DNA sequence: TGTGCCAGCAGCCAACTAGCGATCAACACCGGGGAGCTGTTTTTT.

This chain joins TRBV2 and TRBJ2-7, with TRBD1 identical over 8 bases. Germline CDR1 reads SNHLY; CDR2 reads FYNNEI. J lost 0 bases, V lost 5 bases, and 6 bases had no gene match. The CDR3 is made up of 15 amino acids. DNA of the CDR3: TGTGCCAGCAGTTTTGGACAGGGACGCTCCTACGAGCAGTACTTC. Translated: CASSFGQGRSYEQYF.

Comments on this clone: An end of the junction does not agree with germline; a read error may underlie this. V and J are TRBV12-3 or TRBV12-4 and TRBJ1-1; D unresolved. The CDR3 has 13 residues. The CDR3 here is CASSFTTPNETFF. CDR3 DNA sequence: TGTGCCAGCAGTTTCACAACGCCGAATGAAACTTTCTTT.

This chain uses TRBV18 with TRBJ2-7; possible D gene TRBD2, 5 bases. Trimming removed 3 bases at V and 7 bases at J, with 13 bases between. This CDR3 spans 13 amino acids. Looked up from germline, CDR1 is KGHSH and CDR2 is LQKENI. The CDR3 loop is CASSPQDFGEQYF. CDR3 DNA sequence: TGTGCCAGCTCACCCCAGGACTTCGGGGAGCAGTACTTC.

This rearrangement joins TRBV5-1 to TRBJ2-1; D possibly corresponds to TRBD2 (6 bases). CDR3 size: 17 residues. Trimming took 0 bases from V and 0 from J, leaving 13 bases between them. Per germline, CDR1 SGHRS and CDR2 YFSETQ. CDR3 sequence reads: CASSLGWGGDSYNEQFF. The DNA for the CDR3 is TGCGCCAGCAGCTTGGGCTGGGGCGGGGACTCCTACAATGAGCAGTTCTTC.

This clone was seen only a few times. The rearrangement uses TRBV7-2 and TRBJ1-2; D possibly corresponds to TRBD1 (5 bases). Germline V CDR1 and CDR2: SGHTA, FQGNSA. This CDR3 spans 13 amino acids. Trimming left V 7 bases short and J 4 bases short, with 13 bases between. The CDR3 coding sequence is TGTGCCAGCACCCCGGGACCCCTCTATGGCTACACCTTC. It specifies CASTPGPLYGYTF.

The chain couples TRBV6-5 to TRBJ2-7; 9 nucleotides line up with TRBD1. V shed 5 bases, J shed 5 bases, and the junction held 10 bases outside the gene matches. The CDR3 is 15 residues long. Germline CDR1 and CDR2: MNHEY and SVGAGI. The CDR3 DNA is TGTGCCAGCAGTCGGACGGGACAGGGCGCCCACGAGCAGTACTTC. Translated, it gives CASSRTGQGAHEQYF.

V usage is TRBV7-9 and J usage is TRBJ1-1; D not resolved. CDR3 length: 11 amino acids. Germline V gene sequence: CDR1 SEHNR, CDR2 FQNEAQ (reference sequence). The CDR3 nucleotides are TGTGCTCTCCGATCGGGAGCTGAAGCTTTCTTT. This gives the protein CALRSGAEAFF.

The genes are TRBV2 and TRBJ1-2; D is undetermined. This CDR3 has 12 amino acids. V dropped 7 bases and J dropped 2 bases, with 8 bases sitting between them. Germline V lookup: CDR1 SNHLY, CDR2 FYNNEI. The CDR3 nucleotides read TGTGCCAGCAAGCTACTCAACTATGGCTACACCTTC. Translating it yields CASKLLNYGYTF.

The chain combines TRBV2 with TRBJ2-2; tentatively, D is TRBD1 (6 bases). Trimming removed 7 bases from V and 5 bases from J, with 11 bases in between. The CDR3 contains 13 residues. Germline values: CDR1 SNHLY, CDR2 FYNNEI. The CDR3 DNA follows: TGTGCCAGCACACGCACAGGGACCGGGGAGCTGTTTTTT. This gives the protein CASTRTGTGELFF.

The J gene is TRBJ1-1, the V gene TRBV3-1 (or the pseudogene TRBV3-2); D is unclear. The V gene's germline CDR1 is LGHDT and CDR2 YNNKEL (reference sequence). The CDR3 runs to 13 residues. The ends were cut back, 3 bases at V and 3 bases at J, with 8 bases in the middle. CDR3 DNA sequence: TGTGCCAGCAGCCAGATCGGGGACACTGAAGCTTTCTTT. Amino acid sequence: CASSQIGDTEAFF.

This clone was counted a single time. The chain has TRBV12-3 or TRBV12-4 and TRBJ1-2; a possible D gene is TRBD1 (5 bases). V was clipped by 3 bases and J by 8 bases, with 10 bases between them. This CDR3 comprises 12 residues. CDR3 loop: CASSFREGGYTF. For the CDR3, the DNA is TGTGCCAGCAGTTTCAGGGAAGGAGGCTACACCTTC.

The genes are TRBV4-2 and TRBJ1-6; D is uncertain. This CDR3 region has 16 residues. Trimming took off 4 bases at V and 7 bases at J, with 17 bases between the two ends. Germline V gene sequence: CDR1 LGHNA, CDR2 YNFKEQ. The CDR3 region has the DNA TGTGCCAGCAGCCCTCCCGGGAGGGATGTAAATTCACCCCTCCACTTT. The encoded protein is CASSPPGRDVNSPLHF.

This clone was found once. For the CDR3, the DNA is TGTGCCCAGACAGGGCCTTTGGGAGATACGCAGTATTTT. Protein: CAQTGPLGDTQYF. V and J are TRBV30 and TRBJ2-3; 7 positions agree with TRBD1. The CDR3 loop spans 13 amino acids. With V trimmed by 8 bases and J by 5 bases, 10 bases remained unmatched. Per germline, CDR1 GTSNPN and CDR2 SVGIG (reference sequence). The variable domain in full, with the rest retrieved from reference TRBV30 and TRBJ2-3, is SQTIHQWPATLVQPVGSPLSLECTVEGTSNPNLYWYRQAAGRGLQLLFYSVGIGQISSEVPQNLSASRPQDRQFILSSKKLLLSDSGFYLCAQTGPLGDTQYFGPGTRLTVL.

In regard to this clone: Different DNA sequences within this sample yield the same CDR3. V gene TRBV5-1 combines with J gene TRBJ2-6, with 10 positions matching TRBD1. The CDR3 spans 17 residues. The J segment lost 4 bases and the V segment lost 4 bases, leaving 8 bases of the junction unmatched. Germline V gene data show CDR1 as SGHRS and CDR2 as YFSETQ. CDR3 amino acids: CASSLTGGAGGANVLTF. The CDR3 coding sequence is TGCGCCAGCAGCCTGACAGGGGGCGCTGGGGGGGCCAACGTCCTGACTTTC.

This chain connects TRBV6-5 to TRBJ1-1; possible D gene TRBD1, 5 bases. Germline V CDR1 and CDR2: MNHEY, SVGAGI. Trimming left V 3 bases short and J 4 bases short, with 12 bases between. This CDR3 contains 14 residues. The CDR3 sequence is CASSYLGRATEAFF. CDR3 nucleotides: TGTGCCAGCAGTTATTTGGGACGGGCCACTGAAGCTTTCTTT.

V and J are TRBV4-2 and TRBJ1-4; 10 bases map to TRBD1. The trim removed 5 bases at V and 6 bases at J, leaving 9 bases unmatched. The CDR3 is 16 amino acids. Germline CDR1 and CDR2: LGHNA and YNFKEQ. The CDR3 reads CASSREVGTGDEKLFF. CDR3 DNA: TGTGCCAGCAGCAGGGAAGTGGGGACAGGGGATGAAAAACTGTTTTTT.

CDR3: CASSEWSGRTYNEQFF. For the CDR3, the DNA is TGTGCCAGCAGTGAATGGAGCGGGAGGACCTACAATGAGCAGTTCTTC. The chain recombines TRBV2 with TRBJ2-1; 9 bases fit TRBD2. The CDR3 totals 16 residues. In germline, CDR1 is SNHLY, CDR2 FYNNEI. With 2 bases clipped from V and 2 bases from J, the junction kept 4 bases outside the gene matches.

The chain joins TRBV11-1 to TRBJ2-3; 9 positions agree with TRBD1. The CDR3 spans 15 residues. Germline V gene sequence: CDR1 SGHAT, CDR2 FQDESV (reference sequence). The V segment lost 3 bases and the J segment 3 bases; nucleotides outside the gene matches: 4. The CDR3 region is CASSFVGTGTDTQYF. The DNA of the CDR3 is TGTGCCAGCAGCTTTGTCGGGACAGGGACAGATACGCAGTATTTT.

This clone was seen just once. J is TRBJ1-4 and V is TRBV7-2; no reliable D call. The CDR3 has 14 amino acids. Between the trimmed V and J ends, which lost 5 bases and 8 bases, there was a span of 15 bases. Germline CDR1 SGHTA, CDR2 FQGNSA. The CDR3 coding sequence is TGTGCCAGCAGCCACCCAAACAGCCACGAAAAACTGTTTTTT. Translation gives CASSHPNSHEKLFF.